The 27 T cell receptor beta chains given below trace back to one sample, sequenced in a study of vaccination effects on CD4 cells after COVID-19. Antigen-specific CD4+ T cells were expanded with viral peptide pools in the ViraFEST assay before sequencing. Culture proceeded for 10 days, and CD4+ T cells were then isolated. No vaccinee had earlier SARS-CoV-2 infection, and nucleocapsid antibodies were negative. Data came from immunoSEQ multiplex PCR; TCRdb stores just in-frame clones and leaves some out. This table holds approximately 74,000 clones, 65% to 80% found once. These TCRs' antigens remain unknown. The material was CD4+ T cells from PBMCs cultured with HCoV-NL63 spike peptides, obtained before COVID-19 vaccination. These receptors were collected from a human donor who received a COVID-19 vaccine.

This chain joins TRBV7-3 and TRBJ1-4; the D gene is possibly TRBD1 (6 bases). The germline gives CDR1 SGHTA, CDR2 FQGTGA. Trimming pared 5 bases from V and 6 bases from J, leaving 16 bases between. This CDR3 contains 15 residues. CDR3 amino acids: CASSQSGGTDEKLFF. In DNA, the CDR3 is TGTGCCAGCAGCCAATCGGGGGGCACGGATGAAAAACTGTTTTTT.

The chain has TRBV5-1 and TRBJ1-1, with 7 bases fitting TRBD1. CDR1 and CDR2 from the germline V gene are SGHRS and YFSETQ. V shed 7 bases and J 4 bases; nucleotides not matched to a gene: 7. This CDR3 region has 13 residues. The CDR3 loop is CASAQGHGTEAFF. CDR3 nucleotide sequence: TGCGCCAGCGCACAGGGGCATGGCACTGAAGCTTTCTTT. The full variable domain, completed using reference TRBV5-1 and TRBJ1-1, is KAGVTQTPRYLIKTRGQQVTLSCSPISGHRSVSWYQQTPGQGLQFLFEYFSETQRNKGNFPGRFSGRQFSNSRSEMNVSTLELGDSALYLCASAQGHGTEAFFGQGTRLTVV.

CDR3 amino acids: CASRTSGPTDTQYF. The CDR3 DNA reads TGCGCCAGCAGGACTAGCGGACCCACAGATACGCAGTATTTT. The chain carries TRBV5-1 and TRBJ2-3, with 9 bases fitting TRBD2. J was trimmed by 2 bases and V by 5 bases; bases with no gene match: 3. This CDR3 spans 14 amino acids. The V gene's germline CDR1 is SGHRS and CDR2 YFSETQ. Full variable domain (rest looked up from reference TRBV5-1 and TRBJ2-3): KAGVTQTPRYLIKTRGQQVTLSCSPISGHRSVSWYQQTPGQGLQFLFEYFSETQRNKGNFPGRFSGRQFSNSRSEMNVSTLELGDSALYLCASRTSGPTDTQYFGPGTRLTVL.

The rearrangement links TRBV9 to TRBJ2-2; D gene uncertain. There are 14 residues in the CDR3. Germline V CDR1 and CDR2: SGDLS, YYNGEE. Trimming took off 8 bases at V and 6 bases at J, with 17 bases between the two ends. The CDR3 sequence is CASRATPGSGELFF. Here the CDR3 DNA reads TGTGCCAGTCGGGCCACCCCTGGTTCCGGGGAGCTGTTTTTT.

The chain employs TRBV5-1 and TRBJ1-2, with TRBD1 matching over 9 bases. From germline, CDR1 is SGHRS and CDR2 YFSETQ. With V trimmed by 3 bases and J by 5 bases, 8 bases remained unmatched. The length of the CDR3 is 15 residues. The DNA for the CDR3 is TGCGCCAGCAGCTCGGGGACAGGGATTAGTTATGGCTACACCTTC. Protein product: CASSSGTGISYGYTF. The whole variable domain, remainder taken from reference TRBV5-1 and TRBJ1-2, is KAGVTQTPRYLIKTRGQQVTLSCSPISGHRSVSWYQQTPGQGLQFLFEYFSETQRNKGNFPGRFSGRQFSNSRSEMNVSTLELGDSALYLCASSSGTGISYGYTFGSGTRLTVV.

This clone was seen only a few times. This CDR3 reads CASSFESYGYTF. The CDR3 DNA reads TGTGCCAGCAGCTTCGAGTCCTATGGCTACACCTTC. This chain joins TRBV5-4 and TRBJ1-2; no clear D gene. The CDR3 loop spans 12 amino acids. Germline V CDR1 and CDR2: SGHNT, YYREEE (reference sequence). The V end lost 2 bases, the J end lost 4 bases, and 6 bases lay between the germline ends.

The chain uses TRBV3-1 (or the pseudogene TRBV3-2) and TRBJ2-7; TRBD1 agrees at 9 bases. The CDR3 has 12 residues. Germline loops: CDR1 LGHDT, CDR2 YNNKEL (reference sequence). The CDR3 DNA follows: TGTGCCAGAACAGGGGGCTCCAACGAGCAGTACGTC. As protein: CARTGGSNEQYV.

This chain joins TRBV2 and TRBJ1-1; no clear D. The germline V and J ends were trimmed by 7 bases and 5 bases, with 20 bases remaining between them. The CDR3 runs 15 residues. Germline V gene sequence: CDR1 SNHLY, CDR2 FYNNEI. For the CDR3, the DNA is TGTGCCAGCATCTATTTAGGCCCCGCCAGGACTGAAGCTTTCTTT. Protein product: CASIYLGPARTEAFF.

This sequence joins TRBV12-3 or TRBV12-4 and TRBJ2-3; D could derive from TRBD1 or TRBD2 (5 bases each). Trimming removed 6 bases from V and 11 bases from J, with 15 bases in between. The CDR3 has 12 residues. The CDR3 spells CASSRPGPEQYF. The CDR3 DNA is TGTGCCAGCAGCAGGCCGGGACCGGAGCAGTATTTT.

This chain uses TRBV2 with TRBJ2-2; 9 nucleotides align to TRBD1. Trimming took 7 bases from V and 4 from J; bases not matched to a gene: 4. The CDR3 consists of 14 residues. Germline lookup yields CDR1 SNHLY and CDR2 FYNNEI. CDR3 nucleotide sequence: TGTGCCAGCAAAGGACAGGGGTTCACCGGGGAGCTGTTTTTT. Protein product: CASKGQGFTGELFF.

This clone was seen a handful of times. The V gene is TRBV13, the J gene TRBJ2-2, with 7 bases aligning to TRBD2. V lost 3 bases to trimming and J lost 6 bases; unmatched junction nucleotides: 7. This CDR3 has 15 amino acids. Germline V lookup: CDR1 PRHDT, CDR2 FYEKMQ (reference sequence). The CDR3 here is CASSFGGTTSGELFF. The CDR3 DNA follows: TGTGCCAGCAGCTTCGGGGGGACCACTTCCGGGGAGCTGTTTTTT.

The CDR3 loop is CAISESTSGGSYEQYV. The CDR3 DNA is TGTGCCATCAGTGAGTCGACTAGCGGGGGGTCCTACGAGCAGTACGTC. This chain connects TRBV10-3 to TRBJ2-7; 13 nucleotides match TRBD2. Trimming removed 0 bases from V and 1 base from J; junction bases left unmatched: 0. The CDR3 covers 16 residues. Germline V CDR1 and CDR2: ENHRY, SYGVKD.

The rearrangement links TRBV21-1 to TRBJ2-7; the table's D gene call, TRBD1, was not cross checked with the DNA. TRBV21-1 is flagged as a pseudogene. The CDR3 loop spans 17 amino acids. CDR3 coding DNA: TGTGCCAGCAGCGCCAGTTACCGGGACAGGGCTCTTTACGAGCAGTACGTC. The encoded protein is CASSASYRDRALYEQYV.

This clone was observed a few times. The rearrangement uses TRBV3-1 (or the pseudogene TRBV3-2) and TRBJ1-3, with TRBD1 identical over 8 bases. CDR1 is LGHDT, CDR2 YNNKEL, per germline (reference sequence). CDR3 length: 14 amino acids. The V gene end was trimmed by 5 bases and the J gene end by 4 bases; junction bases not matched to a gene: 4. The CDR3 region is CASSRTGIGNTIYF. The CDR3 region has the DNA TGTGCCAGCAGCAGGACAGGGATAGGAAACACCATATATTTT.

The chain links TRBV6-1 to TRBJ2-7; no clear D. Germline CDR1 MNHNS, CDR2 SASEGT. The CDR3 spans 12 residues. Trimming stripped 5 bases from V and 9 bases from J, with 14 bases between. CDR3 region: CASSKTPVRQYV. CDR3 in DNA: TGTGCCAGCAGTAAGACCCCTGTAAGGCAGTACGTC.

This rearrangement joins TRBV5-6 to TRBJ2-7; 10 bases are shared with TRBD1. The CDR3 contains 15 residues. Germline V lookup: CDR1 SGHDT, CDR2 YYEEEE. Trimming took 2 bases from V and 3 from J; bases not matched to a gene: 5. For the CDR3, the DNA is TGTGCCAGCAGCTTCCGGGACAGGGGAGACTACGAGCAGTACGTC. Translated, it gives CASSFRDRGDYEQYV.

This clone showed up just a few times. The chain links TRBV27 to TRBJ2-6, with TRBD1 matching over 10 bases. The CDR3 spans 19 residues. Germline V gene data show CDR1 as MNHEY and CDR2 as SMNVEV (reference sequence). The V gene end was trimmed by 6 bases and the J gene end by 4 bases; junction bases not matched to a gene: 15. In nucleotides, the CDR3 is TGTGCCAGCAGACTCATAGTGGGACAGGGGTATGGAGGGGCCAACGTCCTGACTTTC. Translation: CASRLIVGQGYGGANVLTF.

The chain has TRBV2 and TRBJ2-1, with D possibly being TRBD1 (6 bases). Germline CDR1 SNHLY, CDR2 FYNNEI. This CDR3 spans 14 amino acids. The V end lost 5 bases, the J end lost 12 bases, and 20 bases lay between the germline ends. CDR3 residues: CASSSPTGPRVQFF. CDR3 bases: TGTGCCAGCAGTTCTCCGACAGGACCCCGGGTGCAGTTCTTC.

The CDR3 DNA reads as TGTGCCAGCAGACGGGACACCCTCACAGATACGCAGTATTTT. It codes for CASRRDTLTDTQYF. The rearrangement joins TRBV5-4 to TRBJ2-3; D is possibly TRBD1 (6 bases). Germline CDR1 reads SGHNT; CDR2 reads YYREEE (reference sequence). The CDR3 is 14 residues long. V lost 5 bases to trimming and J lost 2 bases, with 12 bases between them.

This clone showed up just a few times. The rearrangement joins TRBV18 to TRBJ2-1; a possible D gene is TRBD1 (5 bases). This CDR3 is 14 amino acids long. Germline V gene sequence: CDR1 KGHSH, CDR2 LQKENI. V was trimmed by 0 bases and J by 8 bases, leaving 11 bases between them. In DNA form, the CDR3 reads TGTGCCAGCTCACCACCGAATTCCAGGGATGAGCAGTTCTTC. Translation gives CASSPPNSRDEQFF.

The genes are TRBV28 and TRBJ1-5; D possibly corresponds to TRBD1 (5 bases). Germline CDR1 is MDHEN and CDR2 is SYDVKM. The V end was cut by 11 bases, the J end by 6 bases, with 14 bases between. This CDR3 is built from 12 residues. The DNA of the CDR3 is TGTGCCGTTGGGGGGGGTACTCAGCCCCAGCATTTT. Translating gives CAVGGGTQPQHF.

This clone was seen once. The genes are TRBV30 and TRBJ2-3; 7 bases fit TRBD1. Losses at the gene ends were 8 bases for V and 2 bases for J; bases not matched to a gene: 7. The CDR3 runs 13 residues. Germline V gene data show CDR1 as GTSNPN and CDR2 as SVGIG (reference sequence). The CDR3 DNA reads as TGTGCCCAAAACAGGGGTCACACAGATACGCAGTATTTT. Protein product: CAQNRGHTDTQYF.

The genes are TRBV6-6 and TRBJ2-7; TRBD1 agrees at 9 bases. With V trimmed by 6 bases and J by 4 bases, 10 bases remained unmatched. Germline V gives CDR1 MNHNY, CDR2 SVGAGI (reference sequence). The CDR3 consists of 15 residues. The CDR3 sequence is CASRRYGTGKYEQYV. CDR3 in DNA: TGTGCCAGCAGAAGATATGGGACAGGGAAATACGAGCAGTACGTC.

J is TRBJ2-3 and V is TRBV28; tentatively, D is TRBD2 (5 bases). Germline-derived CDR1 and CDR2 are MDHEN and SYDVKM. V lost 10 bases, J lost 0 bases, and 8 bases lay in between. The CDR3 has 12 amino acids. This CDR3 reads CATGKSTDTQYF. CDR3 DNA: TGTGCCACGGGGAAGAGCACAGATACGCAGTATTTT.

The rearrangement joins TRBV28 to TRBJ1-4, with TRBD1 identical over 10 bases. The length of the CDR3 is 15 residues. The J segment lost 8 bases and the V segment lost 5 bases, leaving 8 bases of the junction unmatched. Germline V gene sequence: CDR1 MDHEN, CDR2 SYDVKM. Written as DNA, the CDR3 is TGTGCCAGCAGTGAGACAGGGGGCCCTGGAGAAAAACTGTTTTTT. It encodes CASSETGGPGEKLFF.

CDR3 bases: TGCGCCAGCAGCTTGGGAGGGTCTGGGGCCAACGTCCTGACTTTC. Translated: CASSLGGSGANVLTF. The genes are TRBV5-1 and TRBJ2-6, with D possibly being TRBD2 (5 bases). Per germline, CDR1 SGHRS and CDR2 YFSETQ. The CDR3 covers 15 residues. The V gene lost 0 bases and the J gene lost 1 base, with 5 bases spanning the gap.

This clone was found a few times. The rearrangement links TRBV12-3 or TRBV12-4 to TRBJ2-7; possible D gene TRBD1, 6 bases. The V end was cut by 3 bases, the J end by 3 bases, with 9 bases between. The CDR3 consists of 13 residues. The CDR3 coding sequence is TGTGCCAGCAGTTTGAGGACAGTCTACGAGCAGTACGTC. It codes for CASSLRTVYEQYV.